The clone carrying this TCR beta chain was seen more than once but under ten times. Its antigen is not identified. TCRdb reanalysed the 5' RACE reads using MiXCR and keeps one entry per CDR3 protein. The sample lists 5,000 or so distinct CDR3 sequences, about two thirds occurring once. General study findings and limits: Greatest tumor Treg TCR overlap was with tumor naive CD4+ cells.

The CDR3 is made up of 13 amino acids. V was shortened by 6 bases and J by 2 bases, with 10 bases between the two germline ends. Per germline, CDR1 SGHAT and CDR2 FQNNGV. The receptor was isolated from a female donor with breast cancer. The V and J genes are TRBV11-2 and TRBJ2-5; D assignment may be TRBD1 or TRBD2 (5 bases each). Material: naive CD4+ T cells sorted from blood. Subset meaning: naive CD4+ T cells, CD4+CD45RA+CD25-. The CDR3 loop is CASRSRGQETQYF. The CDR3 nucleotides are TGTGCCAGCAGATCGAGGGGTCAAGAGACCCAGTACTTC.